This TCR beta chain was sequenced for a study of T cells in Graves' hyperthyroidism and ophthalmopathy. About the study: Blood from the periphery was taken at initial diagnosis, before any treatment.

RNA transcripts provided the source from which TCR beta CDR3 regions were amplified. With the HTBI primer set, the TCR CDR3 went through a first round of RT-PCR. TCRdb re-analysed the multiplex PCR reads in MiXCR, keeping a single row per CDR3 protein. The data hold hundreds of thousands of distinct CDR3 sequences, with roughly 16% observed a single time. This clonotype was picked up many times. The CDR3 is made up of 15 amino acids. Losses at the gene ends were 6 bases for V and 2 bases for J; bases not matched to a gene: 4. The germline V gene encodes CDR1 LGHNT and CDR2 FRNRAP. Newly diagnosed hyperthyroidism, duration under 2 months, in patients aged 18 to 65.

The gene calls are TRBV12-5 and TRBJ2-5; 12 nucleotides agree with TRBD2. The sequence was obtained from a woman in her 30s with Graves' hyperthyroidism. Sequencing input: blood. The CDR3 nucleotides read TGTGCTAGTGGACCCCTAGCGGGAGGGCAAGAGACCCAGTACTTC. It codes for CASGPLAGGQETQYF.